The sequence of this TCR beta chain was determined in a study of T cell clonality in common variable immunodeficiency. At least ten counts were recorded for this clone. As yet, its antigen is unknown. The table came from immunoSEQ multiplex PCR; TCRdb's copy has only in-frame clones and leaves some out. The sample holds 42,000 or so clones, and no clone turns up only once. Overall study findings and caveats: In common variable immunodeficiency, TCR beta chains reportedly carried fewer deletions and N-nucleotide insertions.

The sample taken for sequencing was peripheral blood mononuclear cells. The receptor's source is a person aged 18 to 70 in good health.

The CDR3 is CSAREGQGYTEAFF. Partial CDR3 DNA: TGCAGTGCTAGAGAGGGACAGGGTTACACTGAA. This chain uses TRBV20-1 with TRBJ1-1, with 9 bases fitting TRBD1. The read ends 3 residues before the CDR3 terminus; that terminus is restored from the germline J gene. V dropped 0 bases and J dropped 3; count of bases not matched to a gene: 2. The length of the CDR3 is 14 residues. Germline loops: CDR1 DFQATT, CDR2 SNEGSKA (reference sequence).